Each of the 23 T cell receptor beta chains below was sequenced from the same sample in a study of blood T cell repertoires in COVID-19. TCRdb's copy holds only in-frame clones and misses some; the assay was immunoSEQ multiplex PCR. The data contain 650,000 to 800,000 clones, 75% to 90% of them singletons. Sequenced material: peripheral blood. These receptors all stem from a woman under 30 with acute or convalescent COVID-19.

The V and J genes are TRBV5-3 and TRBJ1-1; 7 nucleotides align to TRBD1. TRBV5-3 is labeled an ORF, and its function is uncertain. The CDR3 extends over 16 amino acids. After removal of 1 base from V and 1 base from J, the junction contained 7 bases not matched to a gene. CDR3 sequence (DNA): TGTGCCAGAAGCTTGTACAGGGGTCGGTGGAACACTGAAGCTTTCTTT. Residues: CARSLYRGRWNTEAFF.

This clone was picked up one time. The rearrangement links TRBV6-2 or TRBV6-3 to TRBJ2-1, with 8 bases fitting TRBD1. The V and J ends lost 2 bases and 6 bases, in that order; junction bases with no gene match: 15. The CDR3 loop spans 18 amino acids. The germline V gene encodes CDR1 MNHEY and CDR2 SVGEGT. DNA for the CDR3: TGTGCCAGCAGTTACAGTAAAGATAGACAGGGGATTTCCAATGAGCAGTTCTTC. Its translation is CASSYSKDRQGISNEQFF.

This clone came up once. V gene TRBV9 combines with J gene TRBJ2-5, with no clear D. CDR1 and CDR2 (germline): SGDLS, YYNGEE. CDR3 length: 13 amino acids. V gave up 2 bases and J gave up 2 bases, with 7 bases separating them. The CDR3 region has the DNA TGTGCCAGCAGCGTTATGACTCAAGAGACCCAGTACTTC. It encodes CASSVMTQETQYF.

J is TRBJ2-2 and V is TRBV27, with TRBD1 matching over 8 bases. The junction had 7 bases not matched to a gene; V was cut back by 5 bases and J by 8 bases. The germline gives CDR1 MNHEY, CDR2 SMNVEV (reference sequence). The CDR3 consists of 14 residues. As DNA, the CDR3 is TGTGCCAGCAGTCCCATGACAGGGGCTGGGGAGCTGTTTTTT. This sequence encodes CASSPMTGAGELFF.

The chain links TRBV10-2 to TRBJ2-3; 9 bases are shared with TRBD2. V gave up 1 base and J gave up 6 bases; unmatched junction bases: 5. This CDR3 region has 15 residues. The V gene's germline CDR1 is WSHSY and CDR2 SAAADI. The CDR3 here is CASSEWVAGADTQYF. The CDR3 DNA reads as TGCGCCAGCAGTGAGTGGGTAGCGGGGGCGGATACGCAGTATTTT.

The chain combines TRBV2 with TRBJ1-3; D is unclear. This CDR3 has 14 amino acids. V was cut by 6 bases and J by 2 bases, with 11 bases left in between. Looked up from germline, CDR1 is SNHLY and CDR2 is FYNNEI. The CDR3 nucleotides read TGTGCCAGCAGGTCTCGCGGGGCTGGAAACACCATATATTTT. Amino acid sequence: CASRSRGAGNTIYF.

The CDR3 bases are TGTGCCAGCAGTATGACAGGGGATGAAGCTTTCTTT. It specifies CASSMTGDEAFF. The chain has TRBV12-3 or TRBV12-4 and TRBJ1-1; 8 bases are a match to TRBD1. The CDR3 consists of 12 residues. The trim removed 5 bases at V and 7 bases at J, leaving 3 bases unmatched.

V and J are TRBV7-9 and TRBJ2-7; TRBD2 might be the D (7 bases). The germline gives CDR1 SEHNR, CDR2 FQNEAQ (reference sequence). This CDR3 has 13 residues. V was clipped by 6 bases and J by 7 bases, with 16 bases between them. CDR3: CASRLGGPGEQYF. The CDR3, as DNA: TGTGCCAGCAGACTGGGGGGGCCGGGGGAGCAGTACTTC.

The chain has TRBV2 and TRBJ1-5; weak D call: TRBD1 (5 bases). Germline assignment: CDR1 SNHLY and CDR2 FYNNEI. This CDR3 is built from 15 residues. V dropped 1 base and J dropped 5 bases, with 12 bases sitting between them. The CDR3 region has the DNA TGTGCCAGCAGTGAAGGGGGGGGGAGATATCAGCCCCAGCATTTT. Its translation: CASSEGGGRYQPQHF. Variable domain in full (rest from reference TRBV2 and TRBJ1-5): EPEVTQTPSHQVTQMGQEVILRCVPISNHLYFYWYRQILGQKVEFLVSFYNNEISEKSEIFDDQFSVERPDGSNFTLKIRSTKLEDSAMYFCASSEGGGRYQPQHFGDGTRLSIL.

The chain combines TRBV6-5 with TRBJ1-5, with 7 bases that match TRBD1. Trimming removed 7 bases from V and 2 bases from J; junction bases left unmatched: 8. The CDR3 has 15 residues. Germline CDR1 reads MNHEY; CDR2 reads SVGAGI. The CDR3 loop reads CASNPTGAGNQPQHF. As DNA, the CDR3 is TGTGCCAGCAACCCAACAGGGGCTGGCAATCAGCCCCAGCATTTT.

This chain joins TRBV11-2 and TRBJ2-5, with 8 nucleotides matching TRBD2. CDR3 length: 16 residues. V was pared by 1 base and J by 4 bases, with 8 bases of the junction left unmatched. The germline gives CDR1 SGHAT, CDR2 FQNNGV. The CDR3 here is CASSLVGSGVRETQYF. The CDR3 DNA reads as TGTGCCAGCAGCTTAGTCGGTAGCGGGGTACGAGAGACCCAGTACTTC.

V usage is TRBV6-2 or TRBV6-3 and J usage is TRBJ1-5; TRBD1 aligns across 7 bases. Germline V lookup: CDR1 MNHEY, CDR2 SVGEGT. This CDR3 has 15 amino acids. The trim removed 2 bases at V and 6 bases at J, leaving 7 bases unmatched. CDR3 nucleotides: TGTGCCAGCAGTTACCTTCAGGGGGGCGGTCAGCCCCAGCATTTT. Protein: CASSYLQGGGQPQHF.

This chain links TRBV19 with TRBJ1-2, with D unresolved. The V end was cut by 3 bases, the J end by 7 bases, with 15 bases between. This CDR3 is built from 14 residues. CDR1 and CDR2 from the germline V gene are LNHDA and SQIVND (reference sequence). In DNA form, the CDR3 reads TGTGCCAGTAGTATGGTCGGGATCAACGGTGGCTACACCTTC. Translated: CASSMVGINGGYTF.

The chain is built from TRBV11-2 and TRBJ1-1; weak D call: TRBD1 (6 bases). The V gene lost 2 bases and the J gene lost 1 base, with 14 bases spanning the gap. There are 16 residues in the CDR3. In germline, CDR1 is SGHAT, CDR2 FQNNGV. The CDR3 is CASSLSAGQTNTEAFF. The CDR3 DNA sequence: TGTGCCAGCAGCTTATCCGCAGGACAGACGAACACTGAAGCTTTCTTT.

The chain is built from TRBV5-6 and TRBJ2-7, with a tentative D call TRBD2 (5 bases). The CDR3 has 12 amino acids. Looked up from germline, CDR1 is SGHDT and CDR2 is YYEEEE. The V end lost 0 bases, the J end lost 6 bases, and 7 bases lay between the germline ends. CDR3 DNA: TGTGCCAGCAGCTTGGCGGGAATCGAGCAGTACTTC. Translating it yields CASSLAGIEQYF.

This clone has just one count. The CDR3 region has the DNA TGTGCCAGCAGTTATATCGACAGGCTGGTCTATGGCTACACCTTC. As protein: CASSYIDRLVYGYTF. The chain employs TRBV6-5 and TRBJ1-2; weak D call: TRBD1 (6 bases). Trimming stripped 3 bases from V and 4 bases from J, with 15 bases between. Germline values: CDR1 MNHEY, CDR2 SVGAGI. The CDR3 contains 15 residues.

This rearrangement joins TRBV7-4 to TRBJ1-3; 7 nucleotides line up with TRBD1. The J segment lost 2 bases and the V segment lost 2 bases, leaving 3 bases of the junction unmatched. This CDR3 is 15 amino acids long. Germline V gene sequence: CDR1 SGHVT, CDR2 SQSDAQ. CDR3 protein: CASSLRGLTGNTIYF. The CDR3 DNA sequence: TGTGCCAGCAGCTTAAGGGGGCTTACTGGAAACACCATATATTTT.

The chain links TRBV29-1 to TRBJ1-2, with TRBD1 identical over 8 bases. CDR1 SQVTM and CDR2 ANQGSEA come from the germline V gene. With V trimmed by 4 bases and J by 2 bases, 3 bases remained unmatched. The CDR3 is 13 amino acids. CDR3 DNA: TGCAGCGTTGGGGGGACAGGCAACTATGGCTACACCTTC. It is translated as CSVGGTGNYGYTF.

The rearrangement uses TRBV20-1 and TRBJ2-1; D not certain. Germline-derived CDR1 and CDR2 are DFQATT and SNEGSKA (reference sequence). Trimming took off 3 bases at V and 1 base at J, with 10 bases between the two ends. The CDR3 extends over 14 amino acids. In DNA form, the CDR3 reads TGCAGTGCTAGTGTGACTCAATCCTACAATGAGCAGTTCTTC. It translates to CSASVTQSYNEQFF.

The rearrangement uses TRBV6-5 and TRBJ2-7; 8 bases line up with TRBD2. The CDR3 runs 13 residues. Germline CDR1 reads MNHEY; CDR2 reads SVGAGI. V shed 7 bases, J shed 4 bases, and the junction held 6 bases outside the gene matches. The CDR3: CASKRGGGYEQYF. The CDR3 bases are TGTGCCAGCAAACGGGGGGGCGGGTACGAGCAGTACTTC.

This chain uses TRBV9 with TRBJ2-7; TRBD2 aligns across 7 bases. CDR3 length: 14 residues. Unmatched junction bases numbered 8, after V lost 2 bases and J lost 6 bases. Germline V gene sequence: CDR1 SGDLS, CDR2 YYNGEE. CDR3 in DNA: TGTGCCAGCAGCGTGGGAGGGTTCCCGGCCGAGCAGTACTTC. Encoded protein: CASSVGGFPAEQYF. Based on the CDR3 plus reference TRBV9 and TRBJ2-7, the full variable domain is DSGVTQTPKHLITATGQRVTLRCSPRSGDLSVYWYQQSLDQGLQFLIQYYNGEERAKGNILERFSAQQFPDLHSELNLSSLELGDSALYFCASSVGGFPAEQYFGPGTRLTVT.

The rearrangement links TRBV4-3 to TRBJ1-6; tentatively, D is TRBD1 (6 bases). The CDR3 has 14 amino acids. The V gene lost 0 bases and the J gene lost 10 bases, with 10 bases spanning the gap. From germline, CDR1 is LGHNA and CDR2 YSLEER. The CDR3 sequence: CASSQDGGRSPLHF. The CDR3 nucleotides read TGCGCCAGCAGCCAAGATGGGGGCAGGTCACCCCTCCACTTT.

A single count supports this clone. Other DNA sequences in this sample translate to the same CDR3. V is TRBV6-5 and J is TRBJ2-1; 11 bases match TRBD2. The germline gives CDR1 MNHEY, CDR2 SVGAGI. V lost 0 bases and J lost 4; bases outside the gene matches: 2. The CDR3 runs 16 residues. Here the CDR3 reads CASSYSASGGYNEQFF. The CDR3 DNA is TGTGCCAGCAGTTACTCAGCTAGCGGGGGGTACAATGAGCAGTTCTTC.